This T cell receptor beta chain is drawn from a study of blood T cell repertoires in COVID-19. Study in general: The United States, Italy and Spain provided the acute and convalescent COVID-19 samples.

Per the germline V gene, CDR1 is SGHTA and CDR2 is FQGNSA. The CDR3 spans 15 residues. With 5 bases removed from V and 2 bases from J, the gap between germline ends came to 15 bases. Data came from immunoSEQ multiplex PCR; TCRdb stores just in-frame clones and leaves some out. The sample includes around 270,000 clones, roughly 80% of them seen just once. The sequencing input was peripheral blood. The sequence was obtained from a man between 60 and 75 years old with acute or convalescent COVID-19. V and J are TRBV7-2 and TRBJ1-2, with D perhaps matching TRBD1 (5 bases). CDR3 sequence reads: CASSLGRNRNYGYTF. Written as DNA, the CDR3 is TGTGCCAGCAGCCTCGGACGGAACAGGAACTATGGCTACACCTTC.